A single sample gave rise to the 22 T cell receptor beta chains below, sequenced in a study of T cell responses to AZD1222 COVID-19 vaccine. Clones were read by immunoSEQ multiplex PCR, and TCRdb kept only the in-frame ones, dropping some. The sample holds around 58,000 clones, roughly four fifths seen once. Sequences were derived from peripheral blood, sampled on day 0 of AZD1222 vaccination. Every receptor here comes from an adult in good health.

The chain links TRBV2 to TRBJ2-6; perhaps TRBD1 as D (5 bases). Trimming took off 6 bases at V and 0 bases at J, with 12 bases between the two ends. CDR3 size: 16 residues. Germline lookup yields CDR1 SNHLY and CDR2 FYNNEI. DNA for the CDR3: TGTGCCAGCAGGATGACAGAAATCTCTGGGGCCAACGTCCTGACTTTC. This sequence encodes CASRMTEISGANVLTF.

The chain employs TRBV25-1 and TRBJ1-6; D is uncertain. Germline V lookup: CDR1 MGHDK, CDR2 SYGVNS. The CDR3 has 15 residues. The ends were cut back, 7 bases at V and 0 bases at J, with 10 bases in the middle. The CDR3 coding sequence is TGTGCCAGCATTCCTTCAGGCTCCTATAATTCACCCCTCCACTTT. The encoded protein is CASIPSGSYNSPLHF.

The chain has TRBV29-1 and TRBJ1-2, with D possibly matching TRBD1 (5 bases). This CDR3 comprises 13 residues. Germline assignment: CDR1 SQVTM and CDR2 ANQGSEA. Between the trimmed V and J ends, which lost 4 bases and 7 bases, there was a span of 16 bases. The DNA of the CDR3 is TGCAGCGTTGCCCGGGGGGGAGATGCTGGCTACACCTTC. Amino acid sequence: CSVARGGDAGYTF.

This chain connects TRBV29-1 to TRBJ1-2, with TRBD1 matching 8 bases. V shed 2 bases and J 7 bases; nucleotides not matched to a gene: 9. The V gene's germline CDR1 is SQVTM and CDR2 ANQGSEA. The CDR3 is 14 amino acids. The CDR3 DNA reads as TGCAGCGTTGAATATACAGGGGGGTCTAGTGGCTACACCTTC. It encodes CSVEYTGGSSGYTF.

This clone is a singleton in its sample. The chain couples TRBV19 to TRBJ1-5; unclear D gene. Germline CDR1 and CDR2: LNHDA and SQIVND (reference sequence). There are 11 residues in the CDR3. V shed 5 bases and J shed 11 bases, with 10 bases lying between them. The CDR3 protein is CASSVRRTQHF. The DNA of the CDR3 is TGTGCCAGTAGTGTTAGAAGGACCCAGCATTTT.

The V call is TRBV3-1 (or the pseudogene TRBV3-2), the J call TRBJ1-5; weak D call: TRBD1 (5 bases). The germline gives CDR1 LGHDT, CDR2 YNNKEL (reference sequence). The length of the CDR3 is 15 residues. The V and J ends lost 2 bases and 1 base respectively, with 9 bases between them. CDR3 region: CASSQQGISNQPQHF. The CDR3 bases are TGTGCCAGCAGCCAACAGGGTATAAGCAATCAGCCCCAGCATTTT.

The rearrangement uses TRBV4-2 and TRBJ1-6; 9 bases agree with TRBD1. Germline CDR1 is LGHNA and CDR2 is YNFKEQ. The CDR3 sequence is 17 residues long. V was pared by 0 bases and J by 7 bases, with 7 bases of the junction left unmatched. The DNA of the CDR3 is TGTGCCAGCAGCCAAGAGGCACAGGGGGCAGGGAATTCACCCCTCCACTTT. Amino acids: CASSQEAQGAGNSPLHF.

V and J are TRBV28 and TRBJ1-4; no clear D gene. The CDR3 length is 17 residues. Trimming removed 8 bases at V and 0 bases at J, with 19 bases between. CDR1 MDHEN and CDR2 SYDVKM come from the germline V gene. In DNA, the CDR3 is TGTGCCAGCGTACGGGCGCGGATGACCGCAACTAATGAAAAACTGTTTTTT. It encodes CASVRARMTATNEKLFF.

The chain joins TRBV5-4 to TRBJ2-5; TRBD2 agrees at 13 bases. The length of the CDR3 is 16 residues. The V gene's germline CDR1 is SGHNT and CDR2 YYREEE (reference sequence). V lost 4 bases, J lost 2 bases, and 5 bases stayed unmatched. The CDR3 here is CASSLGLAGRQETQYF. CDR3 coding DNA: TGTGCCAGCAGCCTGGGACTAGCGGGACGGCAAGAGACCCAGTACTTC.

The J gene is TRBJ1-5, the V gene TRBV7-5. TRBV7-5 is flagged as a pseudogene. CDR3 length equals 14 residues. Here the CDR3 DNA reads TGTGCCAGAAGCTTAGAACTTTCGGATCAGCCCCAGCATTTT. It codes for CARSLELSDQPQHF.

The chain links TRBV5-8 to TRBJ1-4, with D maybe TRBD1 (5 bases). The CDR3 is 12 residues long. V was cut by 7 bases and J by 4 bases, with 8 bases left in between. Germline CDR1 is SGHTS and CDR2 is YDEGEE. The CDR3 protein is CASGTGNEKLFF. The DNA for the CDR3 is TGTGCCAGCGGGACGGGTAATGAAAAACTGTTTTTT. Using reference TRBV5-8 and TRBJ1-4 for the parts outside the CDR3, the full variable domain is EAGVTQSPTHLIKTRGQQATLRCSPISGHTSVYWYQQALGLGLQFLLWYDEGEERNRGNFPPRFSGRQFPNYSSELNVNALELEDSALYLCASGTGNEKLFFGSGTQLSVL.

This clone was counted between two and nine times. The rearrangement links TRBV9 to TRBJ2-7; unclear D gene. CDR3 size: 15 residues. Trimming pared 0 bases from V and 3 bases from J, leaving 13 bases between. Per germline, CDR1 SGDLS and CDR2 YYNGEE. The CDR3 sequence is CASSVGSALDYEQYF. CDR3 bases: TGTGCCAGCAGCGTAGGATCTGCTCTGGACTACGAGCAGTACTTC.

The chain combines TRBV6-4 with TRBJ1-1; tentative D call: TRBD1 (6 bases). Germline lookup yields CDR1 MRHNA and CDR2 SNTAGT. CDR3 length equals 14 residues. Trimming pared 3 bases from V and 5 bases from J, leaving 13 bases between. The CDR3 protein is CASSEYEGGTEAFF. Here the CDR3 DNA reads TGTGCCAGCAGTGAGTATGAGGGGGGTACTGAAGCTTTCTTT.

This clone has a single count. J is TRBJ2-1 and V is TRBV9; 8 bases fit TRBD2. Germline trimming cut 4 bases from V and 8 bases from J; bases unmatched to any gene: 14. Germline CDR1 is SGDLS and CDR2 is YYNGEE. The CDR3 contains 16 residues. The chain's CDR3 is CASSSPQRGQGDEQFF. For the CDR3, the DNA is TGTGCCAGCAGCTCCCCCCAGCGGGGGCAGGGCGATGAGCAGTTCTTC.

On this clone itself: The same CDR3 can be traced to other DNA sequences in this sample. V is TRBV18 and J is TRBJ2-5; D uncertain. CDR1 and CDR2 from the germline V gene are KGHSH and LQKENI. V gave up 1 base and J gave up 5 bases, with 5 bases separating them. This CDR3 region has 12 residues. The CDR3 nucleotides read TGTGCCAGCTCACCACGGAGCGAGACCCAGTACTTC. This translates into CASSPRSETQYF.

This clone occurred once. The genes are TRBV19 and TRBJ1-2; TRBD1 matches at 7 bases. The germline gives CDR1 LNHDA, CDR2 SQIVND (reference sequence). CDR3 length: 15 residues. Trimming removed 3 bases from V and 6 bases from J; junction bases left unmatched: 10. The DNA of the CDR3 is TGTGCCAGTAGTATCAGGCAGGGGGACCAAGATGGCTACACCTTC. Translated, it gives CASSIRQGDQDGYTF.

This chain connects TRBV6-5 to TRBJ2-7; the match to TRBD2 covers 8 bases. This CDR3 contains 15 residues. From germline, CDR1 is MNHEY and CDR2 SVGAGI. V was clipped by 6 bases and J by 3 bases; unmatched bases: 10. The CDR3 region has the DNA TGTGCCAGCAGGCCAGGGGTAGCGGGGATCTACGAGCAGTACTTC. Protein: CASRPGVAGIYEQYF.

J is TRBJ1-4 and V is TRBV12-3 or TRBV12-4; no reliable D call. Trimming stripped 1 base from V and 7 bases from J, with 4 bases between. The CDR3 is 12 amino acids. The CDR3 reads CASSLVPEKLFF. The CDR3 DNA reads TGTGCCAGCAGTTTAGTTCCTGAAAAACTGTTTTTT.

The V gene is TRBV3-1 (or the pseudogene TRBV3-2), the J gene TRBJ2-3; a weak D match, TRBD2 (5 bases). The CDR3 runs 15 residues. Trimming removed 10 bases at V and 1 base at J, with 18 bases between. Germline CDR1 is LGHDT and CDR2 is YNNKEL (reference sequence). The CDR3, as DNA: TGTGCCACTAACGACCCGGGATCAGGCACAGATACGCAGTATTTT. It encodes CATNDPGSGTDTQYF.

The chain combines TRBV7-9 with TRBJ1-5; unclear D gene. This CDR3 is built from 12 residues. The germline V gene encodes CDR1 SEHNR and CDR2 FQNEAQ (reference sequence). V was trimmed by 5 bases and J by 4 bases, leaving 6 bases between them. Here the CDR3 reads CASSVTNQPQHF. The CDR3 nucleotides read TGTGCCAGCAGCGTTACTAATCAGCCCCAGCATTTT.

In its sample, this clone was seen a few times. The gene calls are TRBV5-5 and TRBJ2-1; possible D gene TRBD1, 6 bases. V was trimmed by 10 bases and J by 5 bases, leaving 19 bases between them. Per the germline V gene, CDR1 is SGHKS and CDR2 is YYEKEE (reference sequence). The CDR3 totals 14 residues. The CDR3 DNA reads as TGTGCCGGTGCCAGGGGACCCCAGGACAATGAGCAGTTCTTC. Its protein product is CAGARGPQDNEQFF.

This chain uses TRBV11-2 with TRBJ1-1, with D uncertain. V was pared by 5 bases and J by 1 base, with 8 bases between. The CDR3 sequence is 13 residues long. Germline values: CDR1 SGHAT, CDR2 FQNNGV. Written as DNA, the CDR3 is TGTGCCAGCAGCCCCGGTTGGAACACTGAAGCTTTCTTT. Residues: CASSPGWNTEAFF.